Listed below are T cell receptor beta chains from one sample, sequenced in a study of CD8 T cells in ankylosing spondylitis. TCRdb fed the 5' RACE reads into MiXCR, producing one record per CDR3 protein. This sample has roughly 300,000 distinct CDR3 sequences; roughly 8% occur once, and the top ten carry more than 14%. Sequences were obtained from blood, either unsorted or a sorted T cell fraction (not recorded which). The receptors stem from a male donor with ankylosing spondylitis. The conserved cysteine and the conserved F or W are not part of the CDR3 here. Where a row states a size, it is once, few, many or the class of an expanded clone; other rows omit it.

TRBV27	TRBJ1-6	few	ASGGRNSPLH
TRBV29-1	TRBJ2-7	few	SARVGPYEQY
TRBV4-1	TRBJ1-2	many	ASSQDWRVYGYT
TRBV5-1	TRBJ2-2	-	ASTETVNTGELF
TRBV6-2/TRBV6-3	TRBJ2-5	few	ASSAQGAGGETQY
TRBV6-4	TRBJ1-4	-	ASSPDRGEKLF
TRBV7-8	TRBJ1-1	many	ASSTRGTAGRAEAF
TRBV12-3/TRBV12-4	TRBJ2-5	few	ASSLGALAGVSETQY
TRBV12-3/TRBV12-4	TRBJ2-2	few	ASSTDSYTGELF
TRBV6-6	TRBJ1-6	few	ASRSGPNSPLH
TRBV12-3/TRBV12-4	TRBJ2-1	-	ASSLLLAGGNEQF
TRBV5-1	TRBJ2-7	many	ASNPSGGSSYEQY
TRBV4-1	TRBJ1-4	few	ASSRDRGGLF
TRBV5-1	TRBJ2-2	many	ASSSRGRNTGELF
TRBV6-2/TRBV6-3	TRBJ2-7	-	ASSSGTGDEQY
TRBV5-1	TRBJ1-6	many	ASSRGGEDSPLH
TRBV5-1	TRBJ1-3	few	ASSLGRTGALVSGNTIY
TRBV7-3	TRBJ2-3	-	ASSLNLNTDTQY
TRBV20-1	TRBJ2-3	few	SAPSNYPDTQY
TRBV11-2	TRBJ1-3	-	ASSLDPNSGNTIY
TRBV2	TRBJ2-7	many	ASRRRGYEQY
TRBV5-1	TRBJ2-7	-	ASSLVWVGTGRPSYEQY
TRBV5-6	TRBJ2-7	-	ASSTDRPRYEQY
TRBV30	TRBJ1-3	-	AWSDHRGSGNTIY
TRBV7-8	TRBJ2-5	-	ASSRIVAGGPETQY
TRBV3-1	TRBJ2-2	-	ASSRPTGLGTGELF
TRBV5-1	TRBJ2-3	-	ASSLGTGAFTDTQY
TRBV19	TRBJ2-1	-	ASSGSSPGEQF
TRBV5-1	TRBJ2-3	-	ASRRLAGTPTDTQY
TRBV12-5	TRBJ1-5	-	ASGLGVDQPQH
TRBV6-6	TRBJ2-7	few	ASNSGRYEQY
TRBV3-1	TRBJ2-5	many	ASSHFLAGGEETQY
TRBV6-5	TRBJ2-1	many	ASSYSPGSSYYNEQF
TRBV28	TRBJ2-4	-	ASCTAPGAKNIQY
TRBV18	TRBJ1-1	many	ASSPRSGDRMNTEAF
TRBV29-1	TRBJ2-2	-	SVADRMGNTGELF
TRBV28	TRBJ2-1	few	ASSFASGRDNEQF
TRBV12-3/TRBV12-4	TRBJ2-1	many	ASSPRDSRQF
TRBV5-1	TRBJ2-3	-	ASSSAGTGRTDTQY
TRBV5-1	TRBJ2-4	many	ASSAVAGGPGNIQY
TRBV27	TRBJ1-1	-	ASSQTNTEAF
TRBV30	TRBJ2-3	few	AWSVPGGTDTQY
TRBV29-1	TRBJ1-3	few	SVQSSGNTIY
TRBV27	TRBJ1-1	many	ASSLRPQVEAF
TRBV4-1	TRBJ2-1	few	ASSRDPSGTGLHGQF
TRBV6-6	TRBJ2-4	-	ASRREGRDIQY
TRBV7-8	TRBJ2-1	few	ASSLRGRAVNEQF
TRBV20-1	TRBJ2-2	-	SARSTLAGELF
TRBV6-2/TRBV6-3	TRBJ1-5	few	ASSRGNQGFSNQPQH
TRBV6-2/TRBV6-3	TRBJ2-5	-	ASSYAIETQY
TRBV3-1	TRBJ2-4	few	ASSQDLGAGLAKNIQY
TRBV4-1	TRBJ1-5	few	ASSQTPFRELGNQPQH
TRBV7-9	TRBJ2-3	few	ASSPRSDRGAQY
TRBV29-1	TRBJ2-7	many	SVEDPQGYEQY
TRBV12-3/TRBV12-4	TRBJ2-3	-	ASSPGTRGTDTQY
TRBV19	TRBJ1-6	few	ASSIYAQGAGSPLH
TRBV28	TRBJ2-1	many	ASIGWRQPLAGGSNEQF
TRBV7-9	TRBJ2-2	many	ASSFLSTNTGELF
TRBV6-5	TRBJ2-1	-	ASSSGTSGSRNEQF